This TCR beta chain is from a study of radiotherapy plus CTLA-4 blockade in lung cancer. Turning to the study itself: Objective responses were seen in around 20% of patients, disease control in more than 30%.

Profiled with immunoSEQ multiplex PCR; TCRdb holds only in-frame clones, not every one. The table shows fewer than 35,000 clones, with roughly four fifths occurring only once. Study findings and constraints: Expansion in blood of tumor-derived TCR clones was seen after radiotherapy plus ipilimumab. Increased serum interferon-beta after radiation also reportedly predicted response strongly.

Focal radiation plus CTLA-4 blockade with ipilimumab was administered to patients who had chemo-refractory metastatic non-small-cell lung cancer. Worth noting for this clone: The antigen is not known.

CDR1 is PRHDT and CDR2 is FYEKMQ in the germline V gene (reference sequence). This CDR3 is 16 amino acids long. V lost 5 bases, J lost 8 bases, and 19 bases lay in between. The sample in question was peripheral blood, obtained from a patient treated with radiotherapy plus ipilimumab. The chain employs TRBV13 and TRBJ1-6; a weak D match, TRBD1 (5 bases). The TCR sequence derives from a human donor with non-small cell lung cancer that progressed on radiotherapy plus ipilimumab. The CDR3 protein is CASSARLDRRDSPLHF. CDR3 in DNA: TGTGCCAGCAGCGCCCGCTTAGACAGAAGGGATTCACCCCTCCACTTT.